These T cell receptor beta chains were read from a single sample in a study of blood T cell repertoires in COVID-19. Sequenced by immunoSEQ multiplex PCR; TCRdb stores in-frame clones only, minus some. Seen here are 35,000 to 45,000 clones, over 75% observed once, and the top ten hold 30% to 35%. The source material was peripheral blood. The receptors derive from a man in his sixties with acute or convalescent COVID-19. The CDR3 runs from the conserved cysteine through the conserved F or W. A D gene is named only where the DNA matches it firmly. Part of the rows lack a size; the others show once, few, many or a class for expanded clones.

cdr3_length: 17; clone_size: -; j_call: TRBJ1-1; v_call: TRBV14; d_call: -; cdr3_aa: CASSQISLKTGITEAFF; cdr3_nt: TGTGCCAGCAGCCAAATCTCGTTGAAAACAGGGATCACTGAAGCTTTCTTT
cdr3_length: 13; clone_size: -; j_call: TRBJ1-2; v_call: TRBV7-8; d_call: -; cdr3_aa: CASSSDSNYGYTF; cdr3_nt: TGTGCCAGCAGCTCGGACAGTAACTATGGCTACACCTTC
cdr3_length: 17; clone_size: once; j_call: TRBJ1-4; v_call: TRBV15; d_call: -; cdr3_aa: CATSRDRPGTLGEKLFF; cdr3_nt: TGTGCCACCAGCAGAGATCGCCCCGGGACATTAGGGGAAAAACTGTTTTTT
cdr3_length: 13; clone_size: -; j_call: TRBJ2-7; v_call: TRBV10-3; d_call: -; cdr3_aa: CAISESRSYEQYF; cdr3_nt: TGTGCCATCAGTGAGTCGAGAAGCTACGAGCAGTACTTC
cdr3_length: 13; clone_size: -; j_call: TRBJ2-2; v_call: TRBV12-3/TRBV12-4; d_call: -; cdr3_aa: CASTLGGRGELFF; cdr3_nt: TGTGCCAGCACCCTCGGGGGAAGAGGGGAGCTGTTTTTT
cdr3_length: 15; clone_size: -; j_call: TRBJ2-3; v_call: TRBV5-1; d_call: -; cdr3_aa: CASSLGGSSTDTQYF; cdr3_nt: TGCGCCAGCAGCTTGGGGGGCTCTAGCACAGATACGCAGTATTTT
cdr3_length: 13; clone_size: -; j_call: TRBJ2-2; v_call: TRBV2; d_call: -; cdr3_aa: CAGLDTNTGELFF; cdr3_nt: TGTGCCGGCCTGGACACGAACACCGGGGAGCTGTTTTTT
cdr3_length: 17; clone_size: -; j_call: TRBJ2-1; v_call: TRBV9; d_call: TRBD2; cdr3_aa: CASSPLAGPGSYNEQFF; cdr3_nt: TGTGCCAGCAGCCCCCTAGCGGGCCCGGGCTCCTACAATGAGCAGTTCTTC
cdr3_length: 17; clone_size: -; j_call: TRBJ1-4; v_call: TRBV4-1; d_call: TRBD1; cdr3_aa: CASSQALGQGTNEKLFF; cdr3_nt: TGCGCCAGCAGCCAAGCCCTAGGACAGGGAACCAATGAAAAACTGTTTTTT
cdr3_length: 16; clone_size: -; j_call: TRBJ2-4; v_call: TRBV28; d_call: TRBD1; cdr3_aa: CASSFPKLGGADIQYF; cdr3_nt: TGTGCCAGCAGTTTCCCGAAATTAGGGGGCGCGGACATTCAGTACTTC
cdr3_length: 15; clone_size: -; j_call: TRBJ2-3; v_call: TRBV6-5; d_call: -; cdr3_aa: CASRRGGAARDTQYF; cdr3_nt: TGTGCCAGCAGAAGGGGCGGGGCCGCACGGGATACGCAGTATTTT
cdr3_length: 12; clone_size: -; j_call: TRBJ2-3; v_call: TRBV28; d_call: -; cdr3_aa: CASSQNLDTQYF; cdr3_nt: TGTGCCAGCAGTCAGAATCTAGATACGCAGTATTTT
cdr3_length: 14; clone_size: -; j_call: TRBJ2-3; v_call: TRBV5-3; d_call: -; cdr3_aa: CARSLTPDTDTQYF; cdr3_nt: TGTGCCAGAAGCTTAACCCCAGACACAGATACGCAGTATTTT
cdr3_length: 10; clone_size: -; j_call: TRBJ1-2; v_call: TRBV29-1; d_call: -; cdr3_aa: CSVGDPGYTF; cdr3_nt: TGCAGCGTTGGAGACCCGGGCTACACCTTC
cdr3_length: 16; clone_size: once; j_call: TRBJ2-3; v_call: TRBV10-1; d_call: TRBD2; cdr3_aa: CASSERTSGSPDTQYF; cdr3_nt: TGCGCCAGCAGTGAAAGGACTAGCGGGAGTCCAGATACGCAGTATTTT
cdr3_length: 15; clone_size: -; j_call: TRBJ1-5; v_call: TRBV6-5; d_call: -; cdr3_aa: CASSTGKYSNQPQHF; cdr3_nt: TGTGCCAGCAGTACAGGGAAATATAGCAATCAGCCCCAGCATTTT
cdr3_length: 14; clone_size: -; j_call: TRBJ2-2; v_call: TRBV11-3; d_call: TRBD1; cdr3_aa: CASSRDSRTGELFF; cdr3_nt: TGTGCCAGCTCTCGGGACAGTCGAACCGGGGAGCTGTTTTTT
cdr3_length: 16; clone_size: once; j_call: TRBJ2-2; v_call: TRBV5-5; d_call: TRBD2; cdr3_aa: CASSLGPAGVTGELFF; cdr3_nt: TGTGCCAGCAGCTTGGGGCCAGCGGGAGTGACCGGGGAGCTGTTTTTT
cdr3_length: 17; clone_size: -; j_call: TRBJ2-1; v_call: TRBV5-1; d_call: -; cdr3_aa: CASTITPRLGTYNEQFF; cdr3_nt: TGCGCCAGCACCATTACCCCTCGACTAGGAACCTACAATGAGCAGTTCTTC
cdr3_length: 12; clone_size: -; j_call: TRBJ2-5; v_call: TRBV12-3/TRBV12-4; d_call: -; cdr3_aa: CASTTGRRPQYF; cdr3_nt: TGTGCCAGCACGACCGGGAGACGTCCCCAGTACTTC